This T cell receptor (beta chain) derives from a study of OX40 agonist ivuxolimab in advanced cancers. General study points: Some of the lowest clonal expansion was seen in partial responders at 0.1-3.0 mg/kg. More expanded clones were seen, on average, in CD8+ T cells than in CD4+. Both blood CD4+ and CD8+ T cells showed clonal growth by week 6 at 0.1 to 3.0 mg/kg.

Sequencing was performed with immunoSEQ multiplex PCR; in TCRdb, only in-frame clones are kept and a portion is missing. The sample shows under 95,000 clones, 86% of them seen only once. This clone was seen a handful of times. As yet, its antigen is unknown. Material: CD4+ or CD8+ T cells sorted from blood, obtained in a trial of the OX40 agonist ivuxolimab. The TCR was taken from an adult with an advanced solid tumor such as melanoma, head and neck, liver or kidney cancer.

CDR3 sequence: CASSQDRGYGYTF. In nucleotides, the CDR3 is TGTGCCAGCAGCCAGGACAGGGGCTATGGCTACACCTTC. This chain connects TRBV28 to TRBJ1-2; 9 nucleotides align to TRBD1. Germline CDR1 reads MDHEN; CDR2 reads SYDVKM. The junction had 3 bases not matched to a gene; V was cut back by 6 bases and J by 4 bases. The CDR3 runs 13 residues.